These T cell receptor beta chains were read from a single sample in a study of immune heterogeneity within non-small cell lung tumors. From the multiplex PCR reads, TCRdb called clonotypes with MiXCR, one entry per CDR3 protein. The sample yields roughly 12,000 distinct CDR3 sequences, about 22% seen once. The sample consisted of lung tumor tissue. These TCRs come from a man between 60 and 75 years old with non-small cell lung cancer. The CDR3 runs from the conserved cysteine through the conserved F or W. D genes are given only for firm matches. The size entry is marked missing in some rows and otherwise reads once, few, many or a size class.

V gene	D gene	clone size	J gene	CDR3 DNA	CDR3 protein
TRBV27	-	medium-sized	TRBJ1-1	TGTGCCAGCAGTTTGGGGACACCGGGAGGAGCTTTCTTT	CASSLGTPGGAFF
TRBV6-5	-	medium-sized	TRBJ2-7	TGTGCCAGCAGTTACGAGGCCAGACCCTCTACGAGCACGTACTTC	CASSYEARPSTSTYF
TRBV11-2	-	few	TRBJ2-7	TGTGCCAGCAGCTTAGATCGGGGGACTCCCTACGAGCAGTACTTC	CASSLDRGTPYEQYF
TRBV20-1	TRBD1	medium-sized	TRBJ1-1	TGCAGTGCCAGGGGGGACAGGGGAATTGGGACTGAAGCTTTCTTT	CSARGDRGIGTEAFF
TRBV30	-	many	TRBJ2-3	TGTGCCTGGATATCTCCGGGAAGAAGCACAGATACGCAGTATTTT	CAWISPGRSTDTQYF
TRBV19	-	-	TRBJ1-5	TGTTCCAGTAGTACAGCTCACAATCAGCCCCAGCATTTT	CSSSTAHNQPQHF
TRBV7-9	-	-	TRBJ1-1	TGTGCCAGCAGCTTACAGGGACCCACTGAAGCTTTCTTT	CASSLQGPTEAFF
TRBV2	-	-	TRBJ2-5	TGTGCCAGCAGTGAGAGACGAGGGACCCAGTACTTC	CASSERRGTQYF
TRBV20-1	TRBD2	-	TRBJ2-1	TGCAGTGCCCTGGACCTAGCGGGAGGAAATGAGCAGTTCTTC	CSALDLAGGNEQFF
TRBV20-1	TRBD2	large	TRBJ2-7	TGCAGTGCTAGAGACGGGACTAGACACGAGCAGTACTTC	CSARDGTRHEQYF
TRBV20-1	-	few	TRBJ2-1	TGCAGTGCTCCCATCTCGCGCGGGACGGGTGAGCAGTTCTTC	CSAPISRGTGEQFF
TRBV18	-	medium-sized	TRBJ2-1	TGTGCCAGCTCACCTAGGTCAAGCTCCTACAATGAGCAGTTCTTC	CASSPRSSSYNEQFF
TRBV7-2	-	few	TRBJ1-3	TGTGCCAGCAGCTTATACGGTTCTGGAAACACCATATATTTT	CASSLYGSGNTIYF
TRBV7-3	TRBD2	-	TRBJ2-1	TGTGCCAGCAGCTTTACCCCGGGACTAGGGGCAAATGAGCAGTTCTTC	CASSFTPGLGANEQFF
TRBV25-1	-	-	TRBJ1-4	TGTGCCAGCAGTGAGGGTGGGGCAGGGCGAAAACTGTTTTTT	CASSEGGAGRKLFF
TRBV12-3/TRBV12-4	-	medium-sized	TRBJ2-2	TGTGCCAGCAGATCCTCGGGGTCCACCGGGGAGCTGTTTTTT	CASRSSGSTGELFF
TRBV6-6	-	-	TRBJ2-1	TGTGCCAGCAGTTACGTAGGCGGGTACAATGAGCAGTTCTTC	CASSYVGGYNEQFF
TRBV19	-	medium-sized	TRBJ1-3	TGTGCCAGTAGTATTCCGGGCTTCTCTGGAAACACCATATATTTT	CASSIPGFSGNTIYF
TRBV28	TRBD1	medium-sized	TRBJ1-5	TGTGCCAGCAGTCTGGGACAGGGATTCCGTCAGCCCCAGCATTTT	CASSLGQGFRQPQHF
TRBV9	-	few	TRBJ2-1	TGTGCCAGCAGCCCGCAAAATCTACAGAGCTACAATGAGCAGTTCTTC	CASSPQNLQSYNEQFF
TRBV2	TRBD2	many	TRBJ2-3	TGTGCCAGCAGTAACCCGCGGACTAGCGGGACTAGCACAGATACGCAGTATTTT	CASSNPRTSGTSTDTQYF
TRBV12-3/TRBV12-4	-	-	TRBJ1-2	TGTGCCAGCGCACCGTCGGGGGGCGAGGTGTTTACTGATGGCTACACCTTC	CASAPSGGEVFTDGYTF
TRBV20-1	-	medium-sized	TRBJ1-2	TGCAGTGCTAGAGACAGGGACTATGGCTACACCTTC	CSARDRDYGYTF
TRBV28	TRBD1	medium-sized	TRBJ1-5	TGTGCCAGCAGTTTCGCCGACAGGGGATCCAATCAGCCCCAGCATTTT	CASSFADRGSNQPQHF
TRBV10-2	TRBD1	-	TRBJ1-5	TGCGCCAGCAGTACAGGGGATAGCAATCAGCCCCAGCATTTT	CASSTGDSNQPQHF
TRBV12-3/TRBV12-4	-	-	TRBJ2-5	TGTGCCAGCAGTCCCCAGGGTCGGCAAGAGACCCAGTACTTC	CASSPQGRQETQYF
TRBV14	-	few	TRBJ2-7	TGTGCCAGCAGCCAATATTTGGGAGCCGGTTACGAGCAGTACTTC	CASSQYLGAGYEQYF
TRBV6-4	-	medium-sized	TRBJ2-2	TGTGCCAGCTCGGACAGTTTCACCGGGGAGCTGTTTTTT	CASSDSFTGELFF
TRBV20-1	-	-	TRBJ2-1	TGCAGTGCTAGAGATATGACTTGGGCAATTGAGCAGTTCTTC	CSARDMTWAIEQFF
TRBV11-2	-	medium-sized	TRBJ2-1	TGTGCCAGCAGCTTAGCGGCAGGGGACCCCTACAATGAGCAGTTCTTC	CASSLAAGDPYNEQFF
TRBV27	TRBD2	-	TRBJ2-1	TGTGCCAGCAGGCACTTTCTAGCGGGAGAGGACAATGAGCAGTTCTTC	CASRHFLAGEDNEQFF
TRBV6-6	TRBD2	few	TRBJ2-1	TGTGCCAGCAGTTACCCCGGCACTAGCGGGAGGAGCAATGAGCAGTTCTTC	CASSYPGTSGRSNEQFF
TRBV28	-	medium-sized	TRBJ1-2	TGTGCCAGCAGTTATGGGGGAGGCGAAAATGGCTACACCTTC	CASSYGGGENGYTF
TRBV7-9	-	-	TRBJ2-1	TGTGCCAGCAGCCCCTTTGGTGTACAGGGTTTAAGCAATGAGCAGTTCTTC	CASSPFGVQGLSNEQFF
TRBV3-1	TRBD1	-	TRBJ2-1	TGTGCCAGCAGCCACCCAACCGGGACAGGGGGAATCCCTCAGTTCTTC	CASSHPTGTGGIPQFF
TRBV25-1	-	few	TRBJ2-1	TGTGCCAGCAGTGACGTTATGAATCTCGATGAGCAGTTCTTC	CASSDVMNLDEQFF
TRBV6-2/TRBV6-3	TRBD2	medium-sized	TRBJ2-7	TGTGCCAGCAGCTCCCAAGCGGGAGCACAATACGAGCAGTACTTC	CASSSQAGAQYEQYF
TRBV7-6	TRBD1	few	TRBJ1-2	TGTGCCAGCGGAATAGGACAGGGGTACGGCTACACCTTC	CASGIGQGYGYTF
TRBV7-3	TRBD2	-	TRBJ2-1	TGTGCCAGCAGCTTAGCTTTTGGGACTACCTATGAGCAGTTCTTC	CASSLAFGTTYEQFF
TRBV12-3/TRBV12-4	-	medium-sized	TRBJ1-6	TGTGCCAGCAGTTTAGGCAACAGCGTTGGTTCACCCCTCCACTTT	CASSLGNSVGSPLHF
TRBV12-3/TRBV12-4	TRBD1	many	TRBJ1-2	TGTGCCAGCAGTTCCTACTTGGGACAGGGCCATAACTATGGCTACACCTTC	CASSSYLGQGHNYGYTF
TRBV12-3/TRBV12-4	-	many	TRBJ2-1	TGTGCCAGCAGTTTGCTATCCTTCTTGCGGAACAATGAGCAGTTCTTC	CASSLLSFLRNNEQFF
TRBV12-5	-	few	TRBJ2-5	TGTGCTAGTGCCCTCGACAGGGGACTAGAGGGGGAGACCCAGTACTTC	CASALDRGLEGETQYF
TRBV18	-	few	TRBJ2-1	TGTGCCAGCTCACCCGGTGGGGGAATGAGCTCCTACAATGAGCAGTTCTTC	CASSPGGGMSSYNEQFF
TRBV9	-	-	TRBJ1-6	TGTGCCAGCAGCGTAGGTTACGAGTCAGGCCTCCACTTT	CASSVGYESGLHF
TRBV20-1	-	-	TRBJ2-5	TGCAGTGCTAGAGACCGGACAGTGGAGACCCAGTACTTC	CSARDRTVETQYF
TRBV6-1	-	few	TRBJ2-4	TGTGCCAGCAGTGAACGACTACCTCAAAACATTCAGTACTTC	CASSERLPQNIQYF
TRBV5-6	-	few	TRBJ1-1	TGTGCCAGCAGCTTGGCGGTTCCGACTGAAGCTTTCTTT	CASSLAVPTEAFF
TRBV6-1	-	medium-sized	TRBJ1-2	TGTGCCAGCAGTCGGGACCTTGGGAGAGGCTACACCTTC	CASSRDLGRGYTF
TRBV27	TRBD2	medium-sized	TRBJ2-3	TGTGCCAGCAGTTTTTACGCGGGAGTGAAAGATACGCAGTATTTT	CASSFYAGVKDTQYF
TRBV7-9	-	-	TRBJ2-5	TGTGCCAGCAGCCCGGGGGACGGAGACGAGACCCAGTACTTC	CASSPGDGDETQYF
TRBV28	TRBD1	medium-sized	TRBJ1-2	TGTGCCAGCAGCCCGGCGGGGACAGGGATCTATGGCTACACCTTC	CASSPAGTGIYGYTF
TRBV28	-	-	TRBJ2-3	TGTGCCAGCAGCCCTATTACAGATACGCAGTATTTT	CASSPITDTQYF
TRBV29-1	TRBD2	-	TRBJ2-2	TGCAGCGGGGGTGGGCTAGCGGCCTCCACCGGGGAGCTGTTTTTT	CSGGGLAASTGELFF
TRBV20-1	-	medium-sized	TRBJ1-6	TGCAGTGCTAGGGGCGTGTGGGATAATTCACCCCTCCACTTT	CSARGVWDNSPLHF